Listed below are T cell receptor beta chains from one sample, sequenced in a study of blood T cells in healthy people across ages. TCRdb re-called the 5' RACE reads through MiXCR, storing one row per CDR3 protein. Here the sample spans some 640,000 distinct CDR3 sequences, around 45% being singletons. Sequenced: blood. The origin of the receptors is an older woman in good health. Each CDR3 is given with its conserved first and last residue. The D gene is left open where the match is weak. Some rows have no size entry. The others give once, few or many, or a class for an expanded clone.

TRBJ2-7,TRBV20-1,once,-,CSARGPPDSYEQYF,TGCAGTGCTAGAGGACCGCCAGACTCCTACGAGCAGTACTTC
TRBJ2-5,TRBV7-2,few,TRBD2,CASSAQTSGRETQYF,TGTGCCAGCAGCGCTCAGACTAGCGGGCGAGAGACCCAGTACTTC
TRBJ1-2,TRBV12-3/TRBV12-4,-,TRBD1,CASSSRTGMSYTF,TGTGCCAGCAGTTCTAGGACAGGGATGAGCTACACCTTC
TRBJ2-7,TRBV24-1,-,TRBD2,CATSDPTSGRYEQYF,TGTGCCACCAGTGACCCAACTAGCGGGAGATACGAGCAGTACTTC
TRBJ1-2,TRBV9,-,-,CASSVEENYGYTF,TGTGCCAGCAGCGTAGAAGAAAACTATGGCTACACCTTC
TRBJ2-1,TRBV10-3,-,TRBD2,CAISDLGFALRGDNEQFF,TGTGCCATCAGTGATCTGGGGTTCGCACTCCGGGGGGACAATGAGCAGTTCTTC
TRBJ2-1,TRBV7-7,-,TRBD2,CASSLGSGRANSYNEQFF,TGTGCCAGCAGCTTAGGTAGCGGGAGGGCCAACAGCTACAATGAGCAGTTCTTC
TRBJ2-7,TRBV28,-,TRBD1,CASNAPWEDRVGEQYF,TGTGCCAGCAATGCCCCTTGGGAGGACAGGGTTGGCGAGCAGTACTTC
TRBJ1-4,TRBV27,-,TRBD1,CASRPDRGDEKLFF,TGTGCCAGCAGGCCGGACAGGGGGGATGAAAAACTGTTTTTT
TRBJ1-6,TRBV28,-,-,CASSPGTGFNSPLHF,TGTGCCAGCAGTCCCGGGACTGGATTTAATTCACCCCTCCACTTT
TRBJ2-1,TRBV5-1,few,-,CASSLEWNNEQFF,TGCGCCAGCAGCCTAGAATGGAACAATGAGCAGTTCTTC
TRBJ1-1,TRBV4-2,many,-,CASSQGVLGDTEAFF,TGTGCCAGCAGCCAAGGGGTTCTAGGTGACACTGAAGCTTTCTTT
TRBJ1-1,TRBV5-1,-,TRBD1,CASSSPGQMNTEAFF,TGCGCCAGCAGCTCTCCGGGACAGATGAACACTGAAGCTTTCTTT
TRBJ2-5,TRBV28,few,-,CATNSGEETQYF,TGTGCCACCAACTCTGGGGAAGAGACCCAGTACTTC
TRBJ2-3,TRBV5-1,-,TRBD1,CASSLAGVRGLGDTQYF,TGCGCCAGCAGCTTGGCGGGTGTCAGGGGGCTAGGAGATACGCAGTATTTT
TRBJ2-3,TRBV20-1,-,-,CSARDPRREIIGTQYF,TGCAGTGCTAGAGACCCCCGACGCGAGATCATAGGCACGCAGTATTTT
TRBJ2-5,TRBV5-6,-,TRBD1,CASSLAWRTGGERGETQYF,TGTGCCAGCAGCTTGGCCTGGAGGACAGGGGGCGAGAGGGGAGAGACTCAGTACTTC
TRBJ2-5,TRBV20-1,-,TRBD2,CSAAGLGGVAETQYF,TGCAGTGCAGCAGGCCTCGGGGGGGTCGCGGAGACCCAGTACTTC
TRBJ2-3,TRBV20-1,few,-,CSARDYRAPDTQYF,TGCAGTGCTAGAGATTACAGGGCCCCAGATACGCAGTATTTT
TRBJ2-5,TRBV20-1,-,TRBD2,CSARDPSGRKETQYF,TGCAGTGCTAGAGATCCCAGCGGGAGGAAAGAGACCCAGTACTTC
TRBJ2-4,TRBV21-1,few,-,CASSEGGLCLAKNIQYF,TGTGCCAGCAGCGAGGGGGGGCTGTGTCTAGCCAAAAACATTCAGTACTTC
TRBJ2-5,TRBV10-3,-,-,CAINRSGAVKTQYF,TGTGCCATCAACCGCTCTGGGGCCGTAAAGACCCAGTACTTC
TRBJ2-7,TRBV4-1,-,-,CASSQDQRVWGEQYF,TGCGCCAGCAGCCAAGACCAGAGGGTCTGGGGAGAGCAGTACTTC
TRBJ2-5,TRBV7-2,-,-,CASSLMEGQETQYF,TGTGCCAGCAGCTTGATGGAGGGCCAAGAGACCCAGTACTTC
TRBJ1-1,TRBV9,once,TRBD1,CASSVRTGWGTEAFF,TGTGCCAGCAGCGTGAGGACAGGTTGGGGGACTGAAGCTTTCTTT
TRBJ2-5,TRBV6-2/TRBV6-3,-,TRBD2,CASSYGTSGIRETQYF,TGTGCCAGCAGTTACGGGACTAGCGGGATACGGGAGACCCAGTACTTC
TRBJ2-5,TRBV3-1,many,-,CASSQETQYF,TGTGCCAGCAGCCAAGAGACCCAGTACTTC
TRBJ2-3,TRBV28,-,-,CASSQNPSSTDTQYF,TGTGCCAGCAGTCAAAACCCGTCTAGCACAGATACGCAGTATTTT
TRBJ2-2,TRBV24-1,few,-,CATSDRPNTGELFF,TGTGCCACCAGTGATAGGCCTAACACCGGGGAGCTGTTTTTT
TRBJ2-1,TRBV24-1,-,-,CATSDLPDDHNEQFF,TGTGCCACCAGTGATTTGCCGGACGACCACAATGAGCAGTTCTTC
TRBJ2-2,TRBV27,-,-,CASSFQYTGELFF,TGTGCCAGCAGTTTCCAGTACACCGGGGAGCTGTTTTTT